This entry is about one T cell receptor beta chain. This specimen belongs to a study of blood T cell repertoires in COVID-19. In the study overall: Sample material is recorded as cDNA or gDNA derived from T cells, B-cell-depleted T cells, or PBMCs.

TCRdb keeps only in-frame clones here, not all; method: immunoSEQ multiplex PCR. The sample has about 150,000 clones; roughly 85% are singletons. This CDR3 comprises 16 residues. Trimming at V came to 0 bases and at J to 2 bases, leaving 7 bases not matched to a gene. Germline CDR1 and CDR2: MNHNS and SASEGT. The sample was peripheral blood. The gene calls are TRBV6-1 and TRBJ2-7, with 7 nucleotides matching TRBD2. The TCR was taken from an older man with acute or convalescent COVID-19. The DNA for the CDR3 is TGTGCCAGCAGTGAAGCAGGGAGGGTAGAGGCCTACGAGCAGTACTTC. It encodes CASSEAGRVEAYEQYF.